The 30 T cell receptor beta chains given below trace back to one sample, sequenced in a study of blood T cell repertoires in COVID-19. Here immunoSEQ multiplex PCR was the method, and the copy in TCRdb shows in-frame clones only, minus some. The sample consists of approximately 220,000 clones, approximately 80% of them appearing once. Sample: peripheral blood. These receptors all come from a woman in her sixties or seventies who had recovered from COVID-19.

V and J are TRBV30 and TRBJ1-1; D gene uncertain. In germline, CDR1 is GTSNPN, CDR2 SVGIG (reference sequence). The V end was cut by 3 bases, the J end by 5 bases, with 19 bases between. The CDR3 contains 15 residues. The CDR3 bases are TGTGCCTGGAGAGGCGGCAGCGGAGGGTGGACTGAAGCTTTCTTT. This sequence encodes CAWRGGSGGWTEAFF.

This sequence joins TRBV18 and TRBJ1-2; D is undetermined. CDR3 size: 12 residues. Trimming stripped 2 bases from V and 7 bases from J, with 8 bases between. Germline V gene sequence: CDR1 KGHSH, CDR2 LQKENI. The CDR3 DNA reads TGTGCCAGCTCACCAGAACTAACTGGCTACACCTTC. This codes for CASSPELTGYTF.

The chain joins TRBV5-1 to TRBJ2-3, with TRBD2 identical over 9 bases. CDR1 SGHRS and CDR2 YFSETQ come from the germline V gene. This CDR3 is built from 17 residues. The V segment lost 0 bases and the J segment 1 base; nucleotides outside the gene matches: 6. The CDR3 spells CASSLDPPSGGTDTQYF. The CDR3 nucleotides read TGCGCCAGCAGCTTGGATCCTCCTAGCGGGGGCACAGATACGCAGTATTTT.

The chain joins TRBV7-2 to TRBJ1-5, with 7 bases matching TRBD1. The CDR3 has 14 amino acids. In germline, CDR1 is SGHTA, CDR2 FQGNSA. With V trimmed by 5 bases and J by 2 bases, 3 bases remained unmatched. CDR3 in amino acids: CASSVDRGNQPQHF. CDR3 nucleotide sequence: TGTGCCAGCAGCGTCGACAGGGGCAATCAGCCCCAGCATTTT.

The rearrangement joins TRBV19 to TRBJ1-2, with 10 bases matching TRBD1. The CDR3 has 14 amino acids. Germline V gives CDR1 LNHDA, CDR2 SQIVND (reference sequence). J lost 2 bases, V lost 7 bases, and 4 bases had no gene match. The CDR3 region is CASKAGQGNYGYTF. The CDR3 region has the DNA TGTGCCAGTAAAGCGGGACAGGGGAACTATGGCTACACCTTC.

This clone was counted between two and nine times. The V call is TRBV19, the J call TRBJ2-7; TRBD1 matches 12 bases. The germline V gene encodes CDR1 LNHDA and CDR2 SQIVND (reference sequence). J was trimmed by 6 bases and V by 3 bases; bases with no gene match: 3. The length of the CDR3 is 14 residues. CDR3 sequence (DNA): TGTGCCAGTAGTATGGGACAGGGGGCCGGCGAGCAGTACTTC. Amino acid sequence: CASSMGQGAGEQYF.

This rearrangement joins TRBV29-1 to TRBJ1-4; D remains unclear. V dropped 7 bases and J dropped 5 bases, with 17 bases sitting between them. Germline assignment: CDR1 SQVTM and CDR2 ANQGSEA. The CDR3 extends over 14 amino acids. The CDR3 nucleotides read TGCAGCGCAACAGTCGGCACAGAGAATGAAAAACTGTTTTTT. This gives the protein CSATVGTENEKLFF.

V gene TRBV10-2 combines with J gene TRBJ1-5, with D possibly matching TRBD1 (5 bases). Per germline, CDR1 WSHSY and CDR2 SAAADI. This CDR3 is built from 13 residues. Trimming pared 6 bases from V and 5 bases from J, leaving 11 bases between. CDR3 in amino acids: CASSGRADQPQHF. The CDR3 nucleotides read TGCGCCAGCAGCGGCAGGGCCGATCAGCCCCAGCATTTT.

The gene calls are TRBV11-3 and TRBJ1-2; D may be TRBD1 (6 bases). The CDR3 spans 13 residues. The V gene's germline CDR1 is SGHNT and CDR2 YENEEA. The V and J ends lost 5 bases and 2 bases respectively, with 9 bases between them. This chain's CDR3 is CASSGQRNYGYTF. The CDR3 DNA sequence: TGTGCCAGCAGCGGACAGAGGAACTATGGCTACACCTTC.

This clone has just one count. The J gene is TRBJ2-3, the V gene TRBV6-5; 8 bases agree with TRBD2. The CDR3 extends over 15 amino acids. J was trimmed by 2 bases and V by 7 bases; bases with no gene match: 8. Germline V gives CDR1 MNHEY, CDR2 SVGAGI. DNA of the CDR3: TGTGCCAGCAAGAGAGCGGGGGCCTTCACAGATACGCAGTATTTT. It is translated as CASKRAGAFTDTQYF.

The chain has TRBV11-3 and TRBJ2-1; 8 positions agree with TRBD1. The J segment lost 6 bases and the V segment lost 4 bases, leaving 8 bases of the junction unmatched. This CDR3 spans 15 amino acids. CDR1 is SGHNT and CDR2 is YENEEA in the germline V gene. The CDR3 sequence: CASSSHRGSPNEQFF. The DNA for the CDR3 is TGTGCCAGCAGCTCCCACAGGGGGAGTCCCAATGAGCAGTTCTTC.

The V gene is TRBV9, the J gene TRBJ1-1, with TRBD1 identical over 9 bases. Germline CDR1 reads SGDLS; CDR2 reads YYNGEE. The CDR3 has 16 residues. Trimming took 0 bases from V and 6 from J; bases not matched to a gene: 9. This CDR3 is CASSVEGQGPSAEAFF. CDR3 DNA: TGTGCCAGCAGCGTAGAGGGACAGGGCCCTTCGGCTGAAGCTTTCTTT.

This rearrangement joins TRBV5-8 to TRBJ2-5, with a possible D match to TRBD2 (7 bases). V was clipped by 4 bases and J by 2 bases, with 18 bases between them. CDR3 length: 16 amino acids. Germline-derived CDR1 and CDR2 are SGHTS and YDEGEE. In DNA, the CDR3 is TGTGCCAGCAGCCTGGGATGGGGGGGCGAACAAGAGACCCAGTACTTC. It translates to CASSLGWGGEQETQYF.

The table lists this clone with a count of one. The CDR3 region is CASSLNIYEQYF. CDR3 DNA: TGTGCCAGCAGCCTAAATATCTACGAGCAGTACTTC. This sequence joins TRBV3-1 (or the pseudogene TRBV3-2) and TRBJ2-7; D unclear. Germline V gives CDR1 LGHDT, CDR2 YNNKEL (reference sequence). CDR3 size: 12 residues. Trimming took 4 bases from V and 3 from J, leaving 7 bases between them.

CDR3 nucleotides: TGCGCCAGCAGTAGCAGGGAATACGAGCAGTACTTC. It yields the protein CASSSREYEQYF. The V gene is TRBV5-1, the J gene TRBJ2-7, with D tentatively TRBD1 (5 bases). In germline, CDR1 is SGHRS, CDR2 YFSETQ. V was cut by 5 bases and J by 4 bases, with 10 bases left in between. The CDR3 is 12 residues long.

This clone has just a few counts. The rearrangement uses TRBV29-1 and TRBJ1-3; no firm D call. The V end lost 5 bases, the J end lost 0 bases, and 8 bases lay between the germline ends. CDR3 length equals 13 residues. Germline loops: CDR1 SQVTM, CDR2 ANQGSEA. CDR3 amino acids: CSVSLSSGNTIYF. The CDR3 nucleotides read TGCAGCGTTTCCCTAAGCTCTGGAAACACCATATATTTT.

The rearrangement uses TRBV5-6 and TRBJ2-1; 7 bases align to TRBD1. CDR3 length equals 16 residues. Germline values: CDR1 SGHDT, CDR2 YYEEEE. V was clipped by 6 bases and J by 8 bases; unmatched bases: 17. This CDR3 reads CASTWGTVPRGDEQFF. Written as DNA, the CDR3 is TGTGCCAGCACCTGGGGGACAGTTCCAAGGGGCGATGAGCAGTTCTTC.

The rearrangement links TRBV4-1 to TRBJ2-4, with D possibly TRBD1 on 6 matching bases. This CDR3 contains 14 residues. Looked up from germline, CDR1 is MGHRA and CDR2 is YSYEKL. V gave up 6 bases and J gave up 2 bases, with 11 bases separating them. In nucleotides, the CDR3 is TGCGCCAGCAGTGTGGGACACACCAAAAACATTCAGTACTTC. It is translated as CASSVGHTKNIQYF.

The V call is TRBV7-9, the J call TRBJ1-3; tentative D call: TRBD1 (5 bases). Germline CDR1 reads SEHNR; CDR2 reads FQNEAQ (reference sequence). The CDR3 covers 15 residues. V lost 0 bases and J lost 0, with 6 bases in between. CDR3 protein: CASSLATVSGNTIYF. The CDR3 DNA follows: TGTGCCAGCAGCTTAGCGACAGTCTCTGGAAACACCATATATTTT.

The chain has TRBV5-1 and TRBJ2-5; 11 nucleotides align to TRBD2. The germline V gene encodes CDR1 SGHRS and CDR2 YFSETQ. J gave up 5 bases and V 4 bases, and 10 bases lay outside the gene matches. This CDR3 is built from 16 residues. CDR3 protein: CASSPTGVAGGETQYF. The CDR3 bases are TGCGCCAGCAGCCCAACCGGCGTAGCGGGGGGGGAGACCCAGTACTTC.

V and J are TRBV9 and TRBJ2-5; 9 bases are a match to TRBD1. The length of the CDR3 is 14 residues. V shed 2 bases and J 6 bases; nucleotides not matched to a gene: 5. CDR1 and CDR2 (germline): SGDLS, YYNGEE. The CDR3 DNA reads TGTGCCAGCAGCGTCCGGGACAGGGAAAAGACCCAGTACTTC. This sequence encodes CASSVRDREKTQYF.

This chain links TRBV21-1 with TRBJ2-1; the D call of TRBD1 is as the table states it, not checked on the DNA. TRBV21-1 is tagged as a pseudogene. The CDR3 contains 20 residues. This CDR3 is CASSNGKDRGPGGGYNEQFF. In DNA form, the CDR3 reads TGTGCCAGCAGCAATGGTAAAGACAGGGGGCCTGGCGGGGGCTACAATGAGCAGTTCTTC.

The rearrangement joins TRBV6-5 to TRBJ1-2; tentative D call: TRBD1 (5 bases). Germline CDR1 is MNHEY and CDR2 is SVGAGI. This CDR3 spans 14 amino acids. Trimming cost V 6 bases and J 1 base, with 12 bases left between them. The CDR3 coding sequence is TGTGCCAGCAGGGTCACCGGGGGTAACTATGGCTACACCTTC. Translating gives CASRVTGGNYGYTF.

The sample holds one count of this clone. The rearrangement links TRBV11-2 to TRBJ1-6; D not resolved. The V gene's germline CDR1 is SGHAT and CDR2 FQNNGV. This CDR3 has 13 residues. With 5 bases removed from V and 7 bases from J, the gap between germline ends came to 9 bases. The CDR3 DNA follows: TGTGCCAGCAGCCAGGTGGTAAATTCACCCCTCCACTTT. Its protein is CASSQVVNSPLHF.

The V and J genes are TRBV19 and TRBJ2-1, with 10 bases aligning to TRBD2. The CDR3 totals 15 residues. V shed 2 bases and J 4 bases; nucleotides not matched to a gene: 2. Germline CDR1 LNHDA, CDR2 SQIVND (reference sequence). The CDR3 coding sequence is TGTGCCAGTAGTATACTAGCGGGGGAGTACAATGAGCAGTTCTTC. It translates to CASSILAGEYNEQFF.

The chain couples TRBV7-8 to TRBJ1-4; 8 nucleotides agree with TRBD1. Germline values: CDR1 SGHVS, CDR2 FQNEAQ. The V gene end was trimmed by 3 bases and the J gene end by 5 bases; junction bases not matched to a gene: 2. CDR3 length: 14 amino acids. CDR3 loop: CASSLTGANEKLFF. For the CDR3, the DNA is TGTGCCAGCAGCTTGACAGGGGCGAATGAAAAACTGTTTTTT.

The V and J genes are TRBV5-1 and TRBJ2-7; TRBD1 matches 9 bases. The V gene end was trimmed by 7 bases and the J gene end by 2 bases; junction bases not matched to a gene: 4. The CDR3 length is 13 residues. Per the germline V gene, CDR1 is SGHRS and CDR2 is YFSETQ. CDR3 bases: TGCGCCAGCCGGCGGGACAGGGCCTACGAGCAGTACTTC. It yields the protein CASRRDRAYEQYF.

The chain carries TRBV9 and TRBJ1-4; TRBD1 is a possible D gene (5 bases). CDR1 and CDR2 (germline): SGDLS, YYNGEE. CDR3 length: 14 residues. V shed 0 bases and J shed 5 bases, with 8 bases lying between them. The CDR3, as DNA: TGTGCCAGCAGCGTAGGTCAGGGCAATGAAAAACTGTTTTTT. Protein product: CASSVGQGNEKLFF.

This chain joins TRBV7-9 and TRBJ2-7, with 7 bases matching TRBD2. Germline-derived CDR1 and CDR2 are SEHNR and FQNEAQ (reference sequence). This CDR3 is 15 amino acids long. V dropped 0 bases and J dropped 4; count of bases not matched to a gene: 6. Here the CDR3 DNA reads TGTGCCAGCAGCTTAGCCCGACTAGCTAGATACGAGCAGTACTTC. Translated, it gives CASSLARLARYEQYF.

This chain uses TRBV4-2 with TRBJ2-4, with 8 bases identical to TRBD2. The V gene's germline CDR1 is LGHNA and CDR2 YNFKEQ. With 3 bases clipped from V and 6 bases from J, the junction kept 7 bases outside the gene matches. This CDR3 comprises 15 residues. CDR3 sequence: CASSHLGAGGNIQYF. CDR3 in DNA: TGTGCCAGCAGCCACCTAGGCGCGGGGGGAAACATTCAGTACTTC.